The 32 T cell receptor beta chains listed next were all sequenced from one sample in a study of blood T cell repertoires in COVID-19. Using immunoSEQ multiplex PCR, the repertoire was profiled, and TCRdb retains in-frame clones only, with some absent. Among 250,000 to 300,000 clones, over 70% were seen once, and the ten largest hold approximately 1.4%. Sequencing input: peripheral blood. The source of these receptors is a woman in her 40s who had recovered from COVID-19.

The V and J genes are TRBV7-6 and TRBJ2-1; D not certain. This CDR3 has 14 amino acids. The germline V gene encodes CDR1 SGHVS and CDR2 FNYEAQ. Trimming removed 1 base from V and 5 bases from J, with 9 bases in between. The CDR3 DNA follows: TGTGCCAGCAGCTTAGTACCTCTAGACAATGAGCAGTTCTTC. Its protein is CASSLVPLDNEQFF. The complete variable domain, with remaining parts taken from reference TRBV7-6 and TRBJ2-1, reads GAGVSQSPRYKVTKRGQDVALRCDPISGHVSLYWYRQALGQGPEFLTYFNYEAQQDKSGLPNDRFSAERPEGSISTLTIQRTEQRDSAMYRCASSLVPLDNEQFFGPGTRLTVL.

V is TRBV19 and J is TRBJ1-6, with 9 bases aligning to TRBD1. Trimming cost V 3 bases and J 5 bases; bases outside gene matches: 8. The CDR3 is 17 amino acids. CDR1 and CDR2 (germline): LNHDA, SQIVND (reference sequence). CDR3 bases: TGTGCCAGTAGTATTGCGGGGACAGGGAAGGATAATTCACCCCTCCACTTT. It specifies CASSIAGTGKDNSPLHF.

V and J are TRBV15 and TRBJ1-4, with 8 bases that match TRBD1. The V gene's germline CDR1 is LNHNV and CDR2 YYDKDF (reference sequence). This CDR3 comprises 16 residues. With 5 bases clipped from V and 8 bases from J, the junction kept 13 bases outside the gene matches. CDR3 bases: TGTGCCACCAGCGAGGACCGGACAGGGAGGCGCGAAAAACTGTTTTTT. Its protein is CATSEDRTGRREKLFF.

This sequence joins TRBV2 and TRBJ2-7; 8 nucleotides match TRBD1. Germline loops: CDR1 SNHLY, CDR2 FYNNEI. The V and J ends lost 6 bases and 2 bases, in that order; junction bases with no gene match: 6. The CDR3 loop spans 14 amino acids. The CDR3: CASRGQVQPYEQYF. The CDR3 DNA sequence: TGTGCCAGCAGGGGACAGGTCCAACCCTACGAGCAGTACTTC.

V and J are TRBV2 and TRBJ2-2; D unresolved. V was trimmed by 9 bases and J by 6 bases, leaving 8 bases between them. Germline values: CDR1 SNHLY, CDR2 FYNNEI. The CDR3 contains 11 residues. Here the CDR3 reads CARNSAGELFF. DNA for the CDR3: TGTGCCAGGAATTCGGCCGGGGAGCTGTTTTTT.

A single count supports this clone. The CDR3 here is CASSFLPNTGELFF. In DNA, the CDR3 is TGTGCCAGCAGTTTTCTACCGAACACCGGGGAGCTGTTTTTT. The chain is built from TRBV27 and TRBJ2-2; D call uncertain. The CDR3 is made up of 14 amino acids. The V end lost 3 bases, the J end lost 0 bases, and 5 bases lay between the germline ends. The germline V gene has CDR1 MNHEY and CDR2 SMNVEV (reference sequence).

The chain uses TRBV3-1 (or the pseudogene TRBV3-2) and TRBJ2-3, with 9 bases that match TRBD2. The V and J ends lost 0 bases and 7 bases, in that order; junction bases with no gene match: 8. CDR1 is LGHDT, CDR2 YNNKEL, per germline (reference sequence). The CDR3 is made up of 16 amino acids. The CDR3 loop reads CASSQEALAGLNTQYF. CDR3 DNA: TGTGCCAGCAGCCAAGAGGCACTAGCGGGCCTCAATACGCAGTATTTT.

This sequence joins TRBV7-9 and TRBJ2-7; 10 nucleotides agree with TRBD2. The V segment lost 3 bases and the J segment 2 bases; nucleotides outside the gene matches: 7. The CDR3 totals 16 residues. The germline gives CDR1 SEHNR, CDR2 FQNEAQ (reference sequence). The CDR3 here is CASSFGSGGAPYEQYF. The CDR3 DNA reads TGTGCCAGCAGCTTCGGCAGCGGGGGGGCCCCCTACGAGCAGTACTTC.

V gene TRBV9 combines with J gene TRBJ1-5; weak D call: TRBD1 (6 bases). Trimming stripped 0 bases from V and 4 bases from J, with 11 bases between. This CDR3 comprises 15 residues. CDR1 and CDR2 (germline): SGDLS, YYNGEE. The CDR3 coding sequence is TGTGCCAGCAGCGTAGGAGGGGGAAAAAATCAGCCCCAGCATTTT. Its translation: CASSVGGGKNQPQHF.

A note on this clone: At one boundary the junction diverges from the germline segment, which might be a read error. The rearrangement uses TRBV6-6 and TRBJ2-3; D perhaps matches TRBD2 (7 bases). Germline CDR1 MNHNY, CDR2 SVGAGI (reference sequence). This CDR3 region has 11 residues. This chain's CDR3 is CASSKGGGGVF. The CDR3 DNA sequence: TGTGCCAGCAGTAAAGGGGGGGGCGGGGTTTTT.

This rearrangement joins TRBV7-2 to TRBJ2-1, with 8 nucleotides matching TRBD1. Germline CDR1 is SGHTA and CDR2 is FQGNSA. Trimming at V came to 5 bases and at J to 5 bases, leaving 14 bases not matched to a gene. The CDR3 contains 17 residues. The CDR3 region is CASSIRTGKGPHNEQFF. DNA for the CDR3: TGTGCCAGCAGCATACGGACAGGGAAAGGGCCACACAATGAGCAGTTCTTC.

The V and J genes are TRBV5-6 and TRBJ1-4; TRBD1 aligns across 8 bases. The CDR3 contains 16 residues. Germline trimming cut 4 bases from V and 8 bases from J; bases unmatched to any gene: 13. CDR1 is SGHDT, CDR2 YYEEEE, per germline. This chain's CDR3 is CASSRIAGGWREKLFF. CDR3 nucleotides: TGTGCCAGCAGCAGGATAGCAGGGGGCTGGAGGGAAAAACTGTTTTTT.

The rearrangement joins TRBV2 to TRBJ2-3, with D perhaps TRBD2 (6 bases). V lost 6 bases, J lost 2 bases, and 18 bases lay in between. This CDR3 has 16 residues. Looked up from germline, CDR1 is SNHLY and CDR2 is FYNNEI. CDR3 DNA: TGTGCCAGCAGGGATACGCTGGGGGGAAACACAGATACGCAGTATTTT. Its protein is CASRDTLGGNTDTQYF.

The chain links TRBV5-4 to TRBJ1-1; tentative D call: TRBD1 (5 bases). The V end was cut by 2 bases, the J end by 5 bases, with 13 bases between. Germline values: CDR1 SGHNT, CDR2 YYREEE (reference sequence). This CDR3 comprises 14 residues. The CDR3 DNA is TGTGCCAGCAGCTTCCCGCGCGGGGGGACTGAAGCTTTCTTT. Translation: CASSFPRGGTEAFF.

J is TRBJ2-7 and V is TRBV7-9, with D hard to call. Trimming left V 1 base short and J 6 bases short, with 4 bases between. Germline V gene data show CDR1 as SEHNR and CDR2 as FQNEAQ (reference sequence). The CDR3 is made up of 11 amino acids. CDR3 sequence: CASSLGREQYF. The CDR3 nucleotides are TGTGCCAGCAGCTTAGGTCGCGAGCAGTACTTC.

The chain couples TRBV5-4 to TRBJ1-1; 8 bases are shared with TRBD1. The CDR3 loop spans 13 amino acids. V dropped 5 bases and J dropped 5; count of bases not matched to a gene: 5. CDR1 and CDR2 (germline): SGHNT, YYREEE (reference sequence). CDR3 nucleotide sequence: TGTGCCAGCAGAAGGAACAGGGGGACTGAAGCTTTCTTT. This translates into CASRRNRGTEAFF.

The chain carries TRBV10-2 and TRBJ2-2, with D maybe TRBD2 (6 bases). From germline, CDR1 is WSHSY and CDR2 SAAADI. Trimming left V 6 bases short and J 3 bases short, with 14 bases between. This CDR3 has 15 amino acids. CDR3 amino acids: CASSPAGPDTGELFF. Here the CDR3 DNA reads TGCGCCAGCAGCCCCGCGGGGCCGGACACCGGGGAGCTGTTTTTT.

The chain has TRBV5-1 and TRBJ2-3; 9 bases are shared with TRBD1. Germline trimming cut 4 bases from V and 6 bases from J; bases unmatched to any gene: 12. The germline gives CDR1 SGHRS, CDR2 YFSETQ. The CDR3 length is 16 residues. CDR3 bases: TGCGCCAGCAGCGCGGACAGGGGCCCTTTAATGGATACGCAGTATTTT. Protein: CASSADRGPLMDTQYF.

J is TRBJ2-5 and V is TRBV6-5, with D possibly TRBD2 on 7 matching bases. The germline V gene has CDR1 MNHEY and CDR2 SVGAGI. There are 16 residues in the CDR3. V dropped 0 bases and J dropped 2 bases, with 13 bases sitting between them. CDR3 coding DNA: TGTGCCAGCAGTTACTCGACCCGGGGGGCGCAAGAGACCCAGTACTTC. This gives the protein CASSYSTRGAQETQYF.

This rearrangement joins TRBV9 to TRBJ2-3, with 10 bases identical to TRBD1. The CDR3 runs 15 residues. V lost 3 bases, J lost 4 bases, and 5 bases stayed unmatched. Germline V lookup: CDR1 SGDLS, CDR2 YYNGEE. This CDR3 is CASSDLGQGADTQYF. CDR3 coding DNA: TGTGCCAGCAGCGACCTTGGACAGGGGGCAGATACGCAGTATTTT.

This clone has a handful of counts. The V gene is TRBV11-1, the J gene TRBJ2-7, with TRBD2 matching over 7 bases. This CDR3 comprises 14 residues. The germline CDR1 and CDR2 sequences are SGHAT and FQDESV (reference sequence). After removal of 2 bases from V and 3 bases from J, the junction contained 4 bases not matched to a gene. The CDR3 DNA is TGTGCCAGCAGCTTATCGGGCGGGGGCTACGAGCAGTACTTC. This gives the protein CASSLSGGGYEQYF.

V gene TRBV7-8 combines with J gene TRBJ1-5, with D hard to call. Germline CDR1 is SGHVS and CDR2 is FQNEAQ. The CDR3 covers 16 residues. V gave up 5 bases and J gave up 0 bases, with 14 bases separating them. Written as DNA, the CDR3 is TGTGCCAGCAGCCCGGTCGCACCTTATAGCAATCAGCCCCAGCATTTT. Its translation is CASSPVAPYSNQPQHF. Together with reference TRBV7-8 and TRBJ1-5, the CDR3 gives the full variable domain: GAGVSQSPRYKVAKRGQDVALRCDPISGHVSLFWYQQALGQGPEFLTYFQNEAQLDKSGLPSDRFFAERPEGSVSTLKIQRTQQEDSAVYLCASSPVAPYSNQPQHFGDGTRLSIL.

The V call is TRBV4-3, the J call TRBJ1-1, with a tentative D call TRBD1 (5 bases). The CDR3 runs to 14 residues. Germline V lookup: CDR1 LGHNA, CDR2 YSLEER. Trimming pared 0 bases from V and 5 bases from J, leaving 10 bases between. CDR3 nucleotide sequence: TGCGCCAGCAGCCAAGAAGCAGGGCGGACTGAAGCTTTCTTT. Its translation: CASSQEAGRTEAFF.

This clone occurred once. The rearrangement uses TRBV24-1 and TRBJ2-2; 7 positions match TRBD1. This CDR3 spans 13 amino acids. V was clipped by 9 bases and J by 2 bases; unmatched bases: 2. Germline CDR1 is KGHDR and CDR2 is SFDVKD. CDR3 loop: CATGTDNTGELFF. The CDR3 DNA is TGTGCCACCGGGACAGACAACACCGGGGAGCTGTTTTTT.

The chain's CDR3 is CASTRDRNTEAFF. CDR3 in DNA: TGCGCCAGCACCCGGGACAGAAACACTGAAGCTTTCTTT. The gene calls are TRBV5-1 and TRBJ1-1; 7 bases are shared with TRBD1. The germline CDR1 and CDR2 sequences are SGHRS and YFSETQ. The CDR3 totals 13 residues. The ends lost 6 bases at V and 2 bases at J; junction bases unmatched: 4.

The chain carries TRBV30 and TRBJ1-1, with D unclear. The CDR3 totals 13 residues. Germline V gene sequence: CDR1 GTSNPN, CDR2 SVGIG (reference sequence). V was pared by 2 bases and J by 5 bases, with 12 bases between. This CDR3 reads CAWSLSRWTEAFF. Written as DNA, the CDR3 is TGTGCCTGGAGTTTATCGCGTTGGACTGAAGCTTTCTTT.

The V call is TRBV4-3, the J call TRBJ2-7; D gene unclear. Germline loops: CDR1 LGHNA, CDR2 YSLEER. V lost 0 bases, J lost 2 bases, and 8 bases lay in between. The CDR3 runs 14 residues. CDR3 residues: CASSQEPGPYEQYF. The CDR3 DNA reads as TGCGCCAGCAGCCAAGAGCCAGGTCCCTACGAGCAGTACTTC.

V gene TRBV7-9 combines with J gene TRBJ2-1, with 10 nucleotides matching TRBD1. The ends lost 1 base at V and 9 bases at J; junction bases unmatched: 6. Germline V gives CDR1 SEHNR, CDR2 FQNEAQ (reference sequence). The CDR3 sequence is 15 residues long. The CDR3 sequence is CASSLGGDRGIEQFF. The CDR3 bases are TGTGCCAGCAGCTTAGGAGGGGACAGGGGAATTGAGCAGTTCTTC.

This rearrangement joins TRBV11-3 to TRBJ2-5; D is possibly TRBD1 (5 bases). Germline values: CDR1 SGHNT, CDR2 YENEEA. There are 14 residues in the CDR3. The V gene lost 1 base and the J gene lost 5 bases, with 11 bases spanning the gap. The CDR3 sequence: CASSLGGSAETQYF. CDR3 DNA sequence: TGTGCCAGCAGCTTAGGGGGCTCCGCGGAGACCCAGTACTTC.

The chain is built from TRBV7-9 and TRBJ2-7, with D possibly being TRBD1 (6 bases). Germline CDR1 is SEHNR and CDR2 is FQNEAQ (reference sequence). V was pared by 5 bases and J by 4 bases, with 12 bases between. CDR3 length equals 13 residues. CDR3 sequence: CASSASGVYEQYF. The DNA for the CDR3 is TGTGCCAGCAGCGCATCAGGGGTGTACGAGCAGTACTTC.

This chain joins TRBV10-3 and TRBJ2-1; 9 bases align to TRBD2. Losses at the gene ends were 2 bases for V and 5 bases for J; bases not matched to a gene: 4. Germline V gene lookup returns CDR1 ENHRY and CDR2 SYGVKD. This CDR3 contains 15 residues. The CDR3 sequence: CAISEQAGGDNEQFF. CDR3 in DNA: TGTGCCATCAGTGAGCAAGCGGGGGGCGACAATGAGCAGTTCTTC.

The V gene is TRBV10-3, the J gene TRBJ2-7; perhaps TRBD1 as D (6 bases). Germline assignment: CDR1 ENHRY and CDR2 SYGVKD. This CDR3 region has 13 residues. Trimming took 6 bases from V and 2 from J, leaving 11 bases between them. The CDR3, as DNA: TGTGCCATCAGCGGAGGACAGCCCTACGAGCAGTACTTC. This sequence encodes CAISGGQPYEQYF.